A single sample is the source of the 30 T cell receptor beta chains below, sequenced in a study of T-cell reconstitution after alpha-beta-depleted transplantation in children. Unique molecular identifiers were incorporated into the prepared TCRbeta library. One entry per CDR3 protein results from TCRdb running MiXCR on the PCR reads. This table holds 200,000 to 250,000 distinct CDR3 sequences, roughly 7% found once. Sequenced material: PBMCs, taken before TCRalphabeta/CD19-depleted stem cell transplant. The receptors were sampled from a boy aged 2 to 10 with acute lymphoblastic leukemia, due to receive a stem cell transplant.

The sample holds a few counts of this clonotype. At one end the junction does not follow the germline gene, possibly because of a read error. The chain has TRBV5-6 and TRBJ2-1; 7 bases are shared with TRBD2. CDR3 length: 11 amino acids. The germline V gene has CDR1 SGHDT and CDR2 YYEEEE. CDR3 region: CPSSFGLDEFF. In DNA form, the CDR3 reads TGTCCCAGCAGCTTCGGACTAGATGAGTTCTTC.

This clonotype was picked up many times. The chain is built from TRBV5-5 and TRBJ2-2; D is ambiguous. CDR1 is SGHKS and CDR2 is YYEKEE in the germline V gene (reference sequence). Trimming took off 0 bases at V and 3 bases at J, with 12 bases between the two ends. CDR3 length: 16 amino acids. The CDR3 coding sequence is TGTGCCAGCAGCTTGGGGCCCTCGCTAGACACCGGGGAGCTGTTTTTT. Amino acid sequence: CASSLGPSLDTGELFF.

In this sample, this clonotype turned up many times. The gene calls are TRBV20-1 and TRBJ2-7, with 8 bases that match TRBD1. The length of the CDR3 is 15 residues. From germline, CDR1 is DFQATT and CDR2 SNEGSKA (reference sequence). With 2 bases clipped from V and 6 bases from J, the junction kept 12 bases outside the gene matches. The CDR3 reads CSARIPGQGIIEQYF. The CDR3 DNA reads as TGCAGTGCTAGAATTCCTGGACAGGGAATCATCGAGCAGTACTTC.

This clonotype was seen many times. The V gene is TRBV5-1, the J gene TRBJ2-1, with D possibly called TRBD1 or TRBD2 (5 bases each). Trimming shortened V by 0 bases and J by 3 bases, and 10 bases separated the two germline ends. The length of the CDR3 is 15 residues. Germline CDR1 and CDR2: SGHRS and YFSETQ. DNA of the CDR3: TGCGCCAGCAGCTTGGTCGGGGCGCGCTACAATGAGCAGTTCTTC. Translation: CASSLVGARYNEQFF.

V gene TRBV15 combines with J gene TRBJ2-5; D is perhaps TRBD1 or TRBD2 (6 bases each). The ends were cut back, 3 bases at V and 7 bases at J, with 15 bases in the middle. Germline V gene data show CDR1 as LNHNV and CDR2 as YYDKDF (reference sequence). The CDR3 has 14 amino acids. The DNA for the CDR3 is TGTGCCACCAGCAGGGGGGGCGGTTCGGGGACCCAGTACTTC. Residues: CATSRGGGSGTQYF.

Ten or more counts support this clonotype. The chain employs TRBV20-1 and TRBJ2-3; TRBD2 aligns across 10 bases. Germline CDR1 reads DFQATT; CDR2 reads SNEGSKA (reference sequence). J lost 5 bases, V lost 0 bases, and 8 bases had no gene match. The length of the CDR3 is 16 residues. The CDR3 nucleotides are TGCAGTGCTAGAGATACGCTAGCGGGAGTGATAGATACGCAGTATTTT. Translation: CSARDTLAGVIDTQYF.

This clonotype has ten or more counts. CDR3 sequence: CASSPRGGRTGELFF. DNA for the CDR3: TGTGCCAGCAGCCCGCGGGGGGGCCGGACCGGGGAGCTGTTTTTT. This chain joins TRBV7-9 and TRBJ2-2, with 9 bases matching TRBD2. This CDR3 spans 15 amino acids. The germline V gene has CDR1 SEHNR and CDR2 FQNEAQ (reference sequence). After removal of 5 bases from V and 5 bases from J, the junction contained 6 bases not matched to a gene.

This clonotype occurred a few times. This chain connects TRBV7-2 to TRBJ2-6; weak D call: TRBD2 (6 bases). Trimming shortened V by 3 bases and J by 0 bases, and 12 bases separated the two germline ends. CDR1 and CDR2 (germline): SGHTA, FQGNSA. The CDR3 is made up of 17 amino acids. The CDR3 nucleotides are TGTGCCAGCAGCTTGGAGGGTTTTCTCTCTGGGGCCAACGTCCTGACTTTC. This encodes CASSLEGFLSGANVLTF.

This clonotype has ten or more counts. This chain uses TRBV4-3 with TRBJ2-3; D is ambiguous. The CDR3 loop spans 13 amino acids. Trimming removed 0 bases at V and 7 bases at J, with 8 bases between. Germline V gives CDR1 LGHNA, CDR2 YSLEER. CDR3 amino acids: CASSQDRGHTQYF. CDR3 in DNA: TGCGCCAGCAGCCAAGATCGAGGCCATACGCAGTATTTT.

There are many counts of this clonotype. J is TRBJ1-1 and V is TRBV11-2; no reliable D call. V was shortened by 0 bases and J by 4 bases, with 6 bases between the two germline ends. CDR3 length: 13 amino acids. Looked up from germline, CDR1 is SGHAT and CDR2 is FQNNGV. Written as DNA, the CDR3 is TGTGCCAGCAGCTTAGATAGCGTCACTGAAGCTTTCTTT. Encoded protein: CASSLDSVTEAFF.

This clonotype was seen a few times. The rearrangement uses TRBV6-1 and TRBJ2-7, with 8 positions matching TRBD1. CDR1 and CDR2 from the germline V gene are MNHNS and SASEGT. There are 16 residues in the CDR3. Trimming took 4 bases from V and 0 from J; bases not matched to a gene: 8. CDR3 amino acids: CASSGYRGLSSYEQYF. Written as DNA, the CDR3 is TGTGCCAGCAGTGGATACAGGGGGTTAAGCTCCTACGAGCAGTACTTC.

This clonotype was counted only a few times. The chain uses TRBV28 and TRBJ2-4; TRBD2 matches at 8 bases. Germline CDR1 is MDHEN and CDR2 is SYDVKM. V shed 6 bases and J 9 bases; nucleotides not matched to a gene: 13. The CDR3 runs to 15 residues. CDR3: CASRAQAGGRVIQYF. CDR3 DNA sequence: TGTGCCAGCAGGGCACAGGCGGGGGGTCGGGTCATTCAGTACTTC.

This clonotype was observed at least ten times. J is TRBJ2-7 and V is TRBV13, with 7 bases aligning to TRBD2. Losses at the gene ends were 4 bases for V and 2 bases for J; bases not matched to a gene: 5. CDR1 and CDR2 (germline): PRHDT, FYEKMQ (reference sequence). The CDR3 has 14 residues. CDR3 sequence reads: CASSSSGNTYEQYF. CDR3 nucleotide sequence: TGTGCCAGCAGCTCTAGCGGAAATACCTACGAGCAGTACTTC.

This clonotype came up many times. This chain connects TRBV2 to TRBJ2-1; 11 positions match TRBD2. Germline CDR1 SNHLY, CDR2 FYNNEI. The CDR3 has 16 residues. The V gene end was trimmed by 6 bases and the J gene end by 0 bases; junction bases not matched to a gene: 4. CDR3: CASRRTSGSSYNEQFF. CDR3 nucleotides: TGTGCCAGCAGACGTACTAGCGGGAGCTCCTACAATGAGCAGTTCTTC.

The chain combines TRBV12-3 or TRBV12-4 with TRBJ1-1; TRBD1 matches 10 bases. This CDR3 has 16 residues. After removal of 6 bases from V and 0 bases from J, the junction contained 7 bases not matched to a gene. In nucleotides, the CDR3 is TGTGCCAGCAGCCTGGGACAGGGGAGCATGAACACTGAAGCTTTCTTT. Translation: CASSLGQGSMNTEAFF.

In this sample, this clonotype turned up a few times. The V call is TRBV28, the J call TRBJ2-1, with D uncertain. CDR1 is MDHEN, CDR2 SYDVKM, per germline. The CDR3 loop spans 13 amino acids. V was cut by 7 bases and J by 4 bases, with 11 bases left in between. CDR3 residues: CASIPRSYNEQFF. The CDR3 region has the DNA TGTGCCAGCATCCCTCGGAGTTACAATGAGCAGTTCTTC.

This clonotype was seen repeatedly, ten times or more. The chain has TRBV9 and TRBJ2-7; 10 bases are shared with TRBD2. CDR3 length: 14 amino acids. V gave up 0 bases and J gave up 3 bases; unmatched junction bases: 0. Per germline, CDR1 SGDLS and CDR2 YYNGEE. The CDR3 region has the DNA TGTGCCAGCAGCGTAGGGACTAGCGGCTACGAGCAGTACTTC. Its translation: CASSVGTSGYEQYF.

This clonotype was picked up many times. The chain combines TRBV6-2 or TRBV6-3 with TRBJ2-1; TRBD2 aligns across 10 bases. Unmatched junction bases numbered 12, after V lost 3 bases and J lost 10 bases. In germline, CDR1 is MNHEY, CDR2 SVGEGT. The CDR3 length is 16 residues. As DNA, the CDR3 is TGTGCCAGCAGTTATGAGGCTAGCGGGAGATTAAAAGAGCAGTTCTTC. It yields the protein CASSYEASGRLKEQFF.

This clonotype occurred a few times. V gene TRBV6-1 combines with J gene TRBJ2-4; maybe TRBD2 (6 bases). V lost 6 bases, J lost 2 bases, and 11 bases lay in between. The CDR3 has 14 amino acids. Germline V gene data show CDR1 as MNHNS and CDR2 as SASEGT. The CDR3 here is CASSPRTTKNIQYF. The CDR3 DNA sequence: TGTGCCAGCAGCCCCAGGACTACCAAAAACATTCAGTACTTC.

There are many counts of this clonotype. The chain recombines TRBV5-1 with TRBJ2-1; 12 bases are a match to TRBD2. J gave up 4 bases and V 4 bases, and 6 bases lay outside the gene matches. Germline CDR1 SGHRS, CDR2 YFSETQ. The CDR3 runs to 16 residues. The CDR3 spells CASSRTLAGGYNEQFF. CDR3 nucleotide sequence: TGCGCCAGCAGCCGTACACTAGCGGGGGGATACAATGAGCAGTTCTTC.

This clonotype has ten or more counts. The CDR3 bases are TGCAGTGCTAGTCTGGATTTAGCAGATACGCAGTATTTT. It specifies CSASLDLADTQYF. The chain has TRBV20-1 and TRBJ2-3, with D unclear. Germline CDR1 DFQATT, CDR2 SNEGSKA (reference sequence). The V gene lost 3 bases and the J gene lost 4 bases, with 11 bases spanning the gap. CDR3 size: 13 residues.

At least ten counts were recorded for this clonotype. The rearrangement uses TRBV6-4 and TRBJ2-2, with 7 nucleotides matching TRBD2. The junction had 7 bases not matched to a gene; V was cut back by 7 bases and J by 2 bases. Germline V CDR1 and CDR2: MRHNA, SNTAGT. The CDR3 totals 15 residues. The CDR3: CASKSGGSNTGELFF. The CDR3 coding sequence is TGTGCCAGCAAATCTGGCGGGAGTAACACCGGGGAGCTGTTTTTT.

The CDR3 sequence: CASSFDSPGQPQHF. DNA for the CDR3: TGTGCCAGCAGCTTCGACAGTCCCGGACAGCCCCAGCATTTT. This chain connects TRBV7-9 to TRBJ1-5, with D maybe TRBD1 (5 bases). This CDR3 comprises 14 residues. Per the germline V gene, CDR1 is SEHNR and CDR2 is FQNEAQ (reference sequence). V lost 3 bases to trimming and J lost 7 bases, with 13 bases between them.

The chain has TRBV18 and TRBJ2-3, with 8 bases identical to TRBD1. This CDR3 is 15 amino acids long. V shed 6 bases, J shed 6 bases, and the junction held 11 bases outside the gene matches. Germline CDR1 KGHSH, CDR2 LQKENI. The CDR3 DNA reads TGTGCCAGCTCCCCCCCGGGACAGGCGGCGGATACGCAGTATTTT. This codes for CASSPPGQAADTQYF.

This clonotype was counted ten times or more. The chain uses TRBV7-2 and TRBJ2-5; 7 nucleotides line up with TRBD1. This CDR3 has 17 residues. Germline CDR1 SGHTA, CDR2 FQGNSA. After removal of 0 bases from V and 4 bases from J, the junction contained 11 bases not matched to a gene. The CDR3 is CASSLARTGRSLETQYF. The DNA for the CDR3 is TGTGCCAGCAGCTTAGCTCGGACAGGTCGTAGTTTAGAGACCCAGTACTTC. Complete variable domain (other parts from reference TRBV7-2 and TRBJ2-5): GAGVSQSPSNKVTEKGKDVELRCDPISGHTALYWYRQSLGQGLEFLIYFQGNSAPDKSGLPSDRFSAERTGGSVSTLTIQRTQQEDSAVYLCASSLARTGRSLETQYFGPGTRLLVL.

This clonotype was detected many times. The J gene is TRBJ1-3, the V gene TRBV10-3; D is perhaps TRBD1 (5 bases). The germline V gene has CDR1 ENHRY and CDR2 SYGVKD. CDR3 length: 14 residues. V lost 10 bases, J lost 0 bases, and 13 bases lay in between. In DNA, the CDR3 is TGTGCCACGGAGGAGGGGAGCTCTGGAAACACCATATATTTT. This encodes CATEEGSSGNTIYF.

The chain joins TRBV12-5 to TRBJ1-2, with TRBD1 as a possible D gene (6 bases). CDR1 and CDR2 (germline): LGHNT, FRNRAP. This CDR3 has 14 residues. Trimming removed 1 base at V and 5 bases at J, with 11 bases between. Written as DNA, the CDR3 is TGTGCTAGTGGTTTGGACGGACAGAGTTATGGCTACACCTTC. Translating gives CASGLDGQSYGYTF.

This clonotype was detected many times. This chain connects TRBV6-5 to TRBJ2-2; no reliable D call. V lost 2 bases and J lost 4, with 8 bases in between. This CDR3 region has 14 residues. Germline values: CDR1 MNHEY, CDR2 SVGAGI. In DNA form, the CDR3 reads TGTGCCAGCAGTTACAGGGATATCACCGGGGAGCTGTTTTTT. Its protein is CASSYRDITGELFF.

This clonotype appeared a few times. The chain uses TRBV7-9 and TRBJ2-7; 11 bases agree with TRBD2. The CDR3 totals 15 residues. V dropped 0 bases and J dropped 6; count of bases not matched to a gene: 4. Germline V CDR1 and CDR2: SEHNR, FQNEAQ (reference sequence). DNA for the CDR3: TGTGCCAGCAGCTTAGCGCGTCTAGCGGGAGGCGAGCAGTACTTC. Translated: CASSLARLAGGEQYF. The full variable domain, completed using reference TRBV7-9 and TRBJ2-7, is DTGVSQNPRHKITKRGQNVTFRCDPISEHNRLYWYRQTLGQGPEFLTYFQNEAQLEKSRLLSDRFSAERPKGSFSTLEIQRTEQGDSAMYLCASSLARLAGGEQYFGPGTRLTVT.

This clonotype was recorded many times. The chain carries TRBV12-3 or TRBV12-4 and TRBJ1-1; D gene ambiguous. Deletions cut 2 bases from V and 1 base from J, with 8 bases between. CDR3 length: 14 amino acids. CDR3 sequence reads: CASSLNDWNTEAFF. The DNA for the CDR3 is TGTGCCAGCAGTTTAAATGACTGGAACACTGAAGCTTTCTTT.